This TCR beta chain was identified during a study of shared clonotypes between healthy human individuals. Study-level findings and limits: Shared across several donors were roughly 5% of the naive CD4 clonotypes.

This CDR3 spans 14 amino acids. After removal of 4 bases from V and 5 bases from J, the junction contained 6 bases not matched to a gene. Germline values: CDR1 SGHRS, CDR2 YFSETQ. On this clone itself: No antigen is known for it. Distinct nucleotide sequences in the sample also encode this CDR3.

The run depth of the assay was deep. Measured with immunoSEQ multiplex PCR; TCRdb has only the in-frame clones, and not every one. The sample gives about 2.5 million clones, under 95% of which show up once; approximately 0.39% is in the top ten. Sequenced: naive CD4+ T cells from PBMCs. The sample's subset: CD45RA+ positively selected. The chain has TRBV5-1 and TRBJ2-5; 9 positions agree with TRBD2. The clonotype originates from a man aged 18 to 30 in good health. Some clones in this sample may be carry-over from other donors' samples. The CDR3 DNA is TGCGCCAGCAGCCCGGGACTAGCCGGGGAGACCCAGTACTTC. This sequence encodes CASSPGLAGETQYF.